This entry lists 21 T cell receptor beta chains sequenced from one sample in a study of blood T cell repertoires in COVID-19. Libraries were prepared by immunoSEQ multiplex PCR; TCRdb keeps only in-frame clonotypes and omits some of them. The table includes 95,000 to 120,000 clones, about 80% detected once. Specimen: peripheral blood. The receptor set was obtained from a woman aged 40 to 50 with acute or convalescent COVID-19.

This clone was counted a single time. The V call is TRBV11-2, the J call TRBJ2-1, with 9 bases that match TRBD2. The CDR3 covers 13 residues. The germline gives CDR1 SGHAT, CDR2 FQNNGV. The V segment lost 3 bases and the J segment 10 bases; nucleotides outside the gene matches: 4. DNA for the CDR3: TGTGCCAGCAGCTTGGGACTAGCAGAAGAGCAGTTCTTC. It codes for CASSLGLAEEQFF.

The chain joins TRBV7-2 to TRBJ2-7; the D is unclear. The V end was cut by 7 bases, the J end by 5 bases, with 15 bases between. In germline, CDR1 is SGHTA, CDR2 FQGNSA. CDR3 length equals 13 residues. CDR3 amino acids: CASNPRESHEQYF. In nucleotides, the CDR3 is TGTGCCAGCAACCCCCGAGAGAGCCACGAGCAGTACTTC.

V usage is TRBV3-1 (or the pseudogene TRBV3-2) and J usage is TRBJ1-3, with TRBD1 identical over 8 bases. This CDR3 is built from 15 residues. Germline CDR1 reads LGHDT; CDR2 reads YNNKEL (reference sequence). Trimming removed 4 bases from V and 2 bases from J; junction bases left unmatched: 4. The CDR3 DNA reads as TGTGCCAGCAGCCGCCAGGGGGCCACTGGAAACACCATATATTTT. Encoded protein: CASSRQGATGNTIYF.

The V gene is TRBV5-1, the J gene TRBJ2-4, with a weak D call TRBD2 (5 bases). Germline loops: CDR1 SGHRS, CDR2 YFSETQ. The CDR3 is 12 residues long. V shed 0 bases and J shed 9 bases, with 7 bases lying between them. CDR3 DNA: TGCGCCAGCAGCTTGGGGGGAGCCATTCAGTACTTC. Amino acids: CASSLGGAIQYF.

On this clone itself: The same CDR3 also results from other DNA sequences found in this sample. This chain links TRBV18 with TRBJ1-3; D not resolved. Deletions cut 6 bases from V and 0 bases from J, with 9 bases between. Germline V gene lookup returns CDR1 KGHSH and CDR2 LQKENI. The length of the CDR3 is 14 residues. The CDR3 is CASSPPNSGNTIYF. CDR3 in DNA: TGTGCCAGCTCTCCTCCTAACTCTGGAAACACCATATATTTT.

The sample holds one count of this clone. V is TRBV7-2 and J is TRBJ2-3; TRBD2 is a possible D gene (5 bases). CDR3 length: 16 amino acids. Trimming took off 5 bases at V and 0 bases at J, with 15 bases between the two ends. Germline V gene lookup returns CDR1 SGHTA and CDR2 FQGNSA. CDR3 nucleotide sequence: TGTGCCAGCAGCGCGCAAGGACTGGTTAGCACAGATACGCAGTATTTT. Translation: CASSAQGLVSTDTQYF.

The chain joins TRBV7-9 to TRBJ1-2; 10 positions agree with TRBD1. Trimming took 1 base from V and 4 from J; bases not matched to a gene: 0. The germline V gene encodes CDR1 SEHNR and CDR2 FQNEAQ (reference sequence). This CDR3 region has 14 residues. This CDR3 is CASSLGTGGYGYTF. CDR3 in DNA: TGTGCCAGCAGCTTAGGGACAGGGGGCTATGGCTACACCTTC.

The J gene is TRBJ1-3, the V gene TRBV7-2; D perhaps matches TRBD1 (5 bases). The CDR3 has 15 residues. V was cut by 2 bases and J by 0 bases, with 8 bases left in between. Germline V gives CDR1 SGHTA, CDR2 FQGNSA. The CDR3 protein is CASSLQGNSGNTIYF. The CDR3 nucleotides read TGTGCCAGCAGCTTACAGGGCAACTCTGGAAACACCATATATTTT.

This clone was observed a few times. The chain combines TRBV5-1 with TRBJ1-2, with D perhaps matching TRBD1 (6 bases). The CDR3 runs to 13 residues. Germline loops: CDR1 SGHRS, CDR2 YFSETQ. The germline V and J ends were trimmed by 3 bases and 7 bases, with 13 bases remaining between them. In nucleotides, the CDR3 is TGCGCCAGCAGCTCCGGACAGTCGATTGGCTACACCTTC. Amino acids: CASSSGQSIGYTF.

V usage is TRBV30 and J usage is TRBJ1-2, with 9 bases identical to TRBD1. Per germline, CDR1 GTSNPN and CDR2 SVGIG (reference sequence). The CDR3 is 12 amino acids. Trimming removed 2 bases from V and 13 bases from J; junction bases left unmatched: 8. The CDR3 DNA is TGTGCCTGGAGTTCCGGGACAGGGCAAATCACCTTC. Translation gives CAWSSGTGQITF.

The rearrangement links TRBV5-1 to TRBJ2-1, with TRBD1 identical over 7 bases. Germline lookup yields CDR1 SGHRS and CDR2 YFSETQ. The length of the CDR3 is 16 residues. V shed 4 bases, J shed 0 bases, and the junction held 7 bases outside the gene matches. CDR3 DNA: TGCGCCAGCAGCGTCCGGGCAGGGGGCTCCTACAATGAGCAGTTCTTC. Amino acid sequence: CASSVRAGGSYNEQFF.

V gene TRBV6-5 combines with J gene TRBJ1-6, with D tentatively TRBD1 (6 bases). In germline, CDR1 is MNHEY, CDR2 SVGAGI. The CDR3 extends over 15 amino acids. V gave up 9 bases and J gave up 5 bases, with 17 bases separating them. CDR3 residues: CASEPPGTNNSPLHF. CDR3 DNA: TGTGCCAGTGAACCACCCGGGACAAATAATTCACCCCTCCACTTT.

This chain joins TRBV5-1 and TRBJ2-1, with a possible D match to TRBD1 (6 bases). V dropped 7 bases and J dropped 5 bases, with 13 bases sitting between them. The germline CDR1 and CDR2 sequences are SGHRS and YFSETQ. This CDR3 has 13 amino acids. CDR3 coding DNA: TGCGCCAGCGGGACAATTGGTAACAATGAGCAGTTCTTC. It is translated as CASGTIGNNEQFF. Together with reference TRBV5-1 and TRBJ2-1, the CDR3 gives the full variable domain: KAGVTQTPRYLIKTRGQQVTLSCSPISGHRSVSWYQQTPGQGLQFLFEYFSETQRNKGNFPGRFSGRQFSNSRSEMNVSTLELGDSALYLCASGTIGNNEQFFGPGTRLTVL.

This chain joins TRBV18 and TRBJ1-1, with D perhaps matching TRBD1 (5 bases). V lost 5 bases to trimming and J lost 5 bases, with 15 bases between them. The CDR3 runs to 14 residues. Germline V CDR1 and CDR2: KGHSH, LQKENI. Here the CDR3 reads CASSEAQGYTEAFF. Written as DNA, the CDR3 is TGTGCCAGCTCAGAAGCCCAGGGATATACTGAAGCTTTCTTT. The full variable domain, in which reference TRBV18 and TRBJ1-1 provide the parts outside the CDR3, is NAGVMQNPRHLVRRRGQEARLRCSPMKGHSHVYWYRQLPEEGLKFMVYLQKENIIDESGMPKERFSAEFPKEGPSILRIQQVVRGDSAAYFCASSEAQGYTEAFFGQGTRLTVV.

This clone was picked up one time. The CDR3 sequence: CASSPSGANEKLFF. In nucleotides, the CDR3 is TGTGCCAGCAGCCCGTCCGGGGCTAATGAAAAACTGTTTTTT. The V call is TRBV7-2, the J call TRBJ1-4; D gene ambiguous. Germline V lookup: CDR1 SGHTA, CDR2 FQGNSA. This CDR3 comprises 14 residues. Trimming pared 5 bases from V and 3 bases from J, leaving 10 bases between.

The gene calls are TRBV30 and TRBJ1-4, with TRBD1 matching over 8 bases. V lost 4 bases and J lost 13; bases outside the gene matches: 8. The CDR3 has 12 amino acids. Germline CDR1 GTSNPN, CDR2 SVGIG (reference sequence). In nucleotides, the CDR3 is TGTGCCTGGAACCGTCAACAGGGGGGACTGTTTTTT. It encodes CAWNRQQGGLFF.

The V call is TRBV7-2, the J call TRBJ1-1; 11 bases align to TRBD1. Looked up from germline, CDR1 is SGHTA and CDR2 is FQGNSA. The CDR3 sequence is 16 residues long. V trimming: 1 base; J trimming: 0 bases; junction bases outside the gene matches: 1. CDR3 coding DNA: TGTGCCAGCAGCTTAGGGACAGGGGGCGTGAACACTGAAGCTTTCTTT. Protein product: CASSLGTGGVNTEAFF.

The chain is built from TRBV24-1 and TRBJ1-2; possible D gene TRBD1, 6 bases. Germline V lookup: CDR1 KGHDR, CDR2 SFDVKD. The CDR3 consists of 14 residues. With 4 bases removed from V and 3 bases from J, the gap between germline ends came to 11 bases. In DNA, the CDR3 is TGTGCCACCAGTGACACAGGGAAGGACTATGGCTACACCTTC. It translates to CATSDTGKDYGYTF.

V gene TRBV11-2 combines with J gene TRBJ1-1; 7 bases align to TRBD1. In germline, CDR1 is SGHAT, CDR2 FQNNGV. This CDR3 region has 15 residues. J lost 0 bases, V lost 5 bases, and 6 bases had no gene match. The CDR3 region is CASSRDRLMNTEAFF. CDR3 DNA sequence: TGTGCCAGCAGCCGGGACAGACTAATGAACACTGAAGCTTTCTTT.

This clone was recorded only once. V gene TRBV5-5 combines with J gene TRBJ1-3; no reliable D call. CDR3 size: 16 residues. V gave up 0 bases and J gave up 0 bases, with 10 bases separating them. Looked up from germline, CDR1 is SGHKS and CDR2 is YYEKEE (reference sequence). CDR3 nucleotides: TGTGCCAGCAGCTTGGGACACGAATACTCTGGAAACACCATATATTTT. Encoded protein: CASSLGHEYSGNTIYF. The full variable domain, in which reference TRBV5-5 and TRBJ1-3 provide the parts outside the CDR3, is DAGVTQSPTHLIKTRGQQVTLRCSPISGHKSVSWYQQVLGQGPQFIFQYYEKEERGRGNFPDRFSARQFPNYSSELNVNALLLGDSALYLCASSLGHEYSGNTIYFGEGSWLTVV.

The chain has TRBV6-5 and TRBJ2-1; 8 nucleotides line up with TRBD1. CDR1 and CDR2 (germline): MNHEY, SVGAGI. The CDR3 runs 15 residues. The V gene end was trimmed by 11 bases and the J gene end by 4 bases; junction bases not matched to a gene: 13. CDR3 sequence: CAGGGTGGGYNEQFF. The CDR3 bases are TGTGCCGGAGGCGGGACAGGAGGGGGATACAATGAGCAGTTCTTC.